These 9 T cell receptor beta chains were all obtained from the same sample, sequenced in a study of blood T cell repertoires in COVID-19. Here immunoSEQ multiplex PCR was the method, and the copy in TCRdb shows in-frame clones only, minus some. The sample shows around 300,000 clones, 89% of them seen only once. Sequenced sample: PBMCs or T cells enriched from blood (not recorded which). The receptors come from a woman aged 55-70 years who had recovered from COVID-19.

This chain links TRBV7-2 with TRBJ1-2; 9 bases align to TRBD1. In germline, CDR1 is SGHTA, CDR2 FQGNSA. Trimming at V came to 4 bases and at J to 5 bases, leaving 11 bases not matched to a gene. The CDR3 sequence is 16 residues long. DNA of the CDR3: TGTGCCAGCAGCTCGGGACAGGGCCCGGGGAGGTATGGCTACACCTTC. It codes for CASSSGQGPGRYGYTF.

The V and J genes are TRBV5-1 and TRBJ2-6; the D gene is possibly TRBD2 (5 bases). The CDR3 sequence is 15 residues long. With 6 bases removed from V and 0 bases from J, the gap between germline ends came to 10 bases. Germline lookup yields CDR1 SGHRS and CDR2 YFSETQ. The CDR3 protein is CASTEGSSGANVLTF. For the CDR3, the DNA is TGCGCCAGCACCGAAGGGAGCTCTGGGGCCAACGTCCTGACTTTC.

The chain carries TRBV3-1 (or the pseudogene TRBV3-2) and TRBJ2-5; 12 nucleotides agree with TRBD2. The ends lost 1 base at V and 5 bases at J; junction bases unmatched: 2. CDR3 size: 15 residues. Germline assignment: CDR1 LGHDT and CDR2 YNNKEL (reference sequence). The CDR3 region has the DNA TGTGCCAGCAGCCAAGGGACTAGCGGGACCGAGACCCAGTACTTC. Translating gives CASSQGTSGTETQYF.

The V and J genes are TRBV10-2 and TRBJ1-6; D is unclear. Trimming shortened V by 0 bases and J by 10 bases, and 10 bases separated the two germline ends. The V gene's germline CDR1 is WSHSY and CDR2 SAAADI. The CDR3 spans 14 residues. The CDR3, as DNA: TGCGCCAGCAGTGAGTCCGACGGAGGGTCACCCCTCCACTTT. Translating gives CASSESDGGSPLHF.

The chain couples TRBV5-1 to TRBJ1-4; the D gene is possibly TRBD1 (6 bases). The CDR3 length is 15 residues. Trimming removed 4 bases at V and 8 bases at J, with 18 bases between. Per the germline V gene, CDR1 is SGHRS and CDR2 is YFSETQ. CDR3: CASSGVGNQGEKLFF. For the CDR3, the DNA is TGCGCCAGCAGCGGGGTGGGCAACCAGGGGGAAAAACTGTTTTTT.

This clone was counted a single time. This sequence joins TRBV10-1 and TRBJ1-1; TRBD1 agrees at 7 bases. Germline-derived CDR1 and CDR2 are WNHNN and SYGVQD (reference sequence). CDR3 length: 16 residues. Losses at the gene ends were 3 bases for V and 3 bases for J; bases not matched to a gene: 10. The DNA of the CDR3 is TGCGCCAGCAGTGAAGGTAAGGGGGCGCCGGACACTGAAGCTTTCTTT. Protein sequence: CASSEGKGAPDTEAFF.

The chain couples TRBV7-2 to TRBJ2-7; D might be TRBD2 (6 bases). The V gene lost 1 base and the J gene lost 12 bases, with 10 bases spanning the gap. CDR1 is SGHTA and CDR2 is FQGNSA in the germline V gene. The CDR3 is made up of 11 amino acids. CDR3 bases: TGTGCCAGCAGCTTAGGGACTAAACTGTACTTC. Translated: CASSLGTKLYF.

The chain combines TRBV27 with TRBJ1-2, with D uncertain. Germline loops: CDR1 MNHEY, CDR2 SMNVEV (reference sequence). The CDR3 extends over 17 amino acids. Trimming cost V 5 bases and J 1 base, with 20 bases left between them. The CDR3 sequence: CASSRSPGAGDNYGYTF. The CDR3 DNA reads TGTGCCAGCAGTCGATCCCCCGGAGCGGGAGATAACTATGGCTACACCTTC.

The genes are TRBV9 and TRBJ1-2; TRBD1 agrees at 8 bases. Per the germline V gene, CDR1 is SGDLS and CDR2 is YYNGEE. The trim removed 4 bases at V and 6 bases at J, leaving 5 bases unmatched. CDR3 length equals 13 residues. The CDR3 loop reads CASSRTGGNGYTF. The CDR3 DNA follows: TGTGCCAGCAGCCGAACAGGGGGAAATGGCTACACCTTC.